This TCR beta chain was identified in a study of Ad26.COV2.S vaccination and SARS-CoV-2 variants. About the research overall: The authors gave Ad26.COV2.S intramuscularly, either once or twice 56 days apart.

Profiling relied on immunoSEQ multiplex PCR, and the TCRdb table lists in-frame clones only, not all of them. The sample lists 300,000 to 350,000 clones, approximately 90% occurring once. Study results and caveats: Substantial breadth in spike-specific CD8+ and CD4+ T cell responses was reportedly seen after vaccination. TCR breadth and depth analyses may have underestimated total T cell responses.

Indicated treatment: around 19 received Ad26.COV2.S at low or high dose, single or two shots; roughly 5 received placebo; per-sample allocation not given. The investigators took samples on day 63 after the first vaccine or placebo injection. Adults aged 18-55 years in Boston included the donor. The CDR3 totals 15 residues. V trimming: 5 bases; J trimming: 3 bases; junction bases outside the gene matches: 7. Germline assignment: CDR1 MDHEN and CDR2 SYDVKM. In its sample, this clone was seen once. What it binds is unknown. This sequence originates from a person between 18 and 65 years old who received the Ad26.COV2.S COVID-19 vaccine or a placebo. The chain combines TRBV28 with TRBJ2-7, with 10 positions matching TRBD2. Sequenced here: peripheral blood, sampled in a trial of Ad26.COV2.S vaccine versus placebo. CDR3 protein: CASSIPASGSYEQYF. The CDR3 DNA reads TGTGCCAGCAGTATCCCGGCTAGCGGGAGCTACGAGCAGTACTTC. The whole variable domain, filled in from reference TRBV28 and TRBJ2-7, reads DVKVTQSSRYLVKRTGEKVFLECVQDMDHENMFWYRQDPGLGLRLIYFSYDVKMKEKGDIPEGYSVSREKKERFSLILESASTNQTSMYLCASSIPASGSYEQYFGPGTRLTVT.